Shown below are 12 T cell receptor beta chains from a single sample sequenced in a study of T cells in Graves' hyperthyroidism and ophthalmopathy. The TCR beta CDR3 regions underwent amplification using RNA transcripts as the source. HTBI primers drove first-round RT-PCR of the TCR CDR3. TCRdb re-called the multiplex PCR reads with MiXCR, one entry per CDR3 protein. The table records 560,000 or so distinct CDR3 sequences, just under 20% of them present only once. The sequenced sample consisted of blood. The origin of the receptors is a man aged 40-49 years with Graves' ophthalmopathy.

The chain combines TRBV2 with TRBJ2-7; TRBD2 might be the D (5 bases). V was cut by 8 bases and J by 3 bases, with 17 bases left in between. The CDR3 totals 14 residues. Germline values: CDR1 SNHLY, CDR2 FYNNEI. CDR3 DNA sequence: TGTGCCAGCGTAGAAACGGTTGGAGGCTACGAGCAGTACTTC. Amino acid sequence: CASVETVGGYEQYF. Drawing the rest from reference TRBV2 and TRBJ2-7, the complete variable domain is EPEVTQTPSHQVTQMGQEVILRCVPISNHLYFYWYRQILGQKVEFLVSFYNNEISEKSEIFDDQFSVERPDGSNFTLKIRSTKLEDSAMYFCASVETVGGYEQYFGPGTRLTVT.

This clonotype was detected once. Germline and junction disagree at one end, which may indicate a read error. The chain uses TRBV11-2 and TRBJ1-3; D is uncertain. CDR1 and CDR2 (germline): SGHAT, FQNNGV. This CDR3 region has 17 residues. For the CDR3, the DNA is TGCGCCAGCAGCCAGCCGCACCTCGGGTGGCCTGGAAACACCATATATTTT. Translated, it gives CASSQPHLGWPGNTIYF.

The chain links TRBV6-5 to TRBJ1-4; D may be TRBD1 (5 bases). Germline assignment: CDR1 MNHEY and CDR2 SVGAGI. The CDR3 spans 13 residues. With 2 bases removed from V and 8 bases from J, the gap between germline ends came to 9 bases. CDR3 sequence (DNA): TGTGCCAGCAGTTACGGCAGGACAGAAAAACTGTTTTTT. Translating it yields CASSYGRTEKLFF.

This clonotype turned up a few times. This rearrangement joins TRBV20-1 to TRBJ1-1, with a possible D match to TRBD1 (5 bases). Germline-derived CDR1 and CDR2 are DFQATT and SNEGSKA (reference sequence). Trimming stripped 0 bases from V and 0 bases from J, with 11 bases between. The CDR3 consists of 15 residues. The CDR3 coding sequence is TGCAGTGCTAGAGATGTGAGGACAATGAACACTGAAGCTTTCTTT. Encoded protein: CSARDVRTMNTEAFF.

This clonotype was observed a few times. This chain links TRBV6-1 with TRBJ1-1; 7 nucleotides match TRBD1. J gave up 8 bases and V 11 bases, and 14 bases lay outside the gene matches. The CDR3 totals 13 residues. CDR1 and CDR2 (germline): MNHNS, SASEGT. CDR3 residues: CAYRPREGAEAFF. CDR3 sequence (DNA): TGTGCCTACCGACCAAGGGAGGGGGCAGAAGCTTTCTTT.

This clonotype appeared many times. Germline is not matched at one junction end, which may reflect a read error. V gene TRBV12-3 or TRBV12-4 combines with J gene TRBJ2-1; TRBD1 aligns across 11 bases. The CDR3 is 13 amino acids. CDR3 amino acids: CASRGTGGNEQFF. DNA for the CDR3: TGCGCCAGCAGAGGGACAGGGGGCAATGAGCAGTTCTTC.

This clonotype was seen ten or more times. In DNA, the CDR3 is TGTGCCAGCAGCCCCCCCTTCGACAGCTATGGCTACACCTTC. Translation gives CASSPPFDSYGYTF. V usage is TRBV7-9 and J usage is TRBJ1-2; TRBD1 might be the D (5 bases). This CDR3 region has 14 residues. In germline, CDR1 is SEHNR, CDR2 FQNEAQ (reference sequence). The V end lost 5 bases, the J end lost 4 bases, and 14 bases lay between the germline ends. The whole variable domain, filled in from reference TRBV7-9 and TRBJ1-2, reads DTGVSQNPRHKITKRGQNVTFRCDPISEHNRLYWYRQTLGQGPEFLTYFQNEAQLEKSRLLSDRFSAERPKGSFSTLEIQRTEQGDSAMYLCASSPPFDSYGYTFGSGTRLTVV.

This clonotype appeared many times. The chain joins TRBV18 to TRBJ1-2; D ambiguous. The CDR3 runs to 13 residues. Trimming removed 4 bases at V and 10 bases at J, with 16 bases between. CDR1 is KGHSH, CDR2 LQKENI, per germline. CDR3 sequence reads: CASSLGSERVYTF. Written as DNA, the CDR3 is TGTGCCAGCTCACTCGGGTCAGAAAGGGTCTACACCTTC.

This clonotype was seen repeatedly, ten times or more. The chain links TRBV11-1 to TRBJ2-7; possible D gene TRBD1, 6 bases. Per germline, CDR1 SGHAT and CDR2 FQDESV (reference sequence). The CDR3 loop spans 15 amino acids. Trimming took 2 bases from V and 1 from J, leaving 12 bases between them. The CDR3 DNA follows: TGTGCCAGCAGCTTAAACAGGGTGGTTTCCTACGAGCAGTACTTC. It specifies CASSLNRVVSYEQYF.

This clonotype appeared many times. CDR3 protein: CASSVSGTLYEQYF. DNA of the CDR3: TGTGCCAGCAGTGTGTCCGGGACCCTCTACGAGCAGTACTTC. The chain uses TRBV27 and TRBJ2-7; TRBD1 or TRBD2 may be the D gene (5 bases each). Germline CDR1 and CDR2: MNHEY and SMNVEV (reference sequence). CDR3 length equals 14 residues. Between the trimmed V and J ends, which lost 5 bases and 3 bases, there was a span of 14 bases.

V is TRBV12-3 or TRBV12-4 and J is TRBJ1-2; 7 nucleotides line up with TRBD1. After removal of 6 bases from V and 7 bases from J, the junction contained 5 bases not matched to a gene. CDR3 length: 12 residues. In DNA, the CDR3 is TGTGCCAGCAGCCCGGACAGGTCTGGCTACACCTTC. Translated: CASSPDRSGYTF.

This clonotype was recorded many times. This chain joins TRBV2 and TRBJ2-3; 9 bases fit TRBD1. The V and J ends lost 10 bases and 3 bases, in that order; junction bases with no gene match: 11. Germline assignment: CDR1 SNHLY and CDR2 FYNNEI. The CDR3 contains 15 residues. The CDR3 region has the DNA TGTGCCACCGCCCAGGACAGGGGAGGTACAGATACGCAGTATTTT. Protein: CATAQDRGGTDTQYF.